This TCR beta chain was observed in a study of control samples from healthy donors and cancer patients. The CDR3 spans 12 residues. The ends lost 6 bases at V and 5 bases at J; junction bases unmatched: 2. The protocol was immunoSEQ multiplex PCR, while the TCRdb copy is restricted to in-frame clones and leaves out a portion. The sample shows fewer than 200,000 clones, roughly 94% of them seen only once. The V and J genes are TRBV12-3 or TRBV12-4 and TRBJ2-7; 9 bases line up with TRBD2. The clonotype was recovered from a man aged 55 to 70 with colorectal cancer. Material for sequencing was PBMCs. CDR3 in amino acids: CASSLAGHEQYF. The DNA of the CDR3 is TGTGCCAGCAGCCTAGCGGGGCACGAGCAGTACTTC.